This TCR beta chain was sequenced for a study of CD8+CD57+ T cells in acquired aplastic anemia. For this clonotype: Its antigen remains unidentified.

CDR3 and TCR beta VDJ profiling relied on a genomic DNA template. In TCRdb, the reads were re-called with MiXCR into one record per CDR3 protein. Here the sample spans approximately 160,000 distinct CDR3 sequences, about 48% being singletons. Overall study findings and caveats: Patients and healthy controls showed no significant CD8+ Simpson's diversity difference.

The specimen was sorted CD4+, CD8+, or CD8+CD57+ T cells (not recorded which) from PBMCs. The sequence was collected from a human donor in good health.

CDR3 in amino acids: CSATRQGADTQYF. CDR3 DNA sequence: TGCAGTGCGACGAGACAGGGCGCAGATACGCAGTATTTT. The chain links TRBV20-1 to TRBJ2-3, with TRBD1 matching over 7 bases. The V gene's germline CDR1 is DFQATT and CDR2 SNEGSKA (reference sequence). The CDR3 totals 13 residues. After removal of 6 bases from V and 4 bases from J, the junction contained 7 bases not matched to a gene.